These 32 T cell receptor beta chains came from one sample sequenced in a study of HIV-infected patients and healthy controls. Roughly three months, about 14 weeks, into antiretroviral therapy, follow-up blood was collected. The repertoire came from unfractionated whole blood and reflected all unsorted peripheral T cells. Reverse transcription used about 510 ng RNA and constant-region primers for alpha and beta. Separate chain-specific third strand synthesis with multiplexing indices produced the alpha and beta libraries. TCRdb re-called the 5' RACE reads with MiXCR, one entry per CDR3 protein. The sample records about 6,600 distinct CDR3 sequences, around 9.3% being singletons. Sequencing used blood, obtained during antiretroviral therapy. The receptors were gathered from an adult with HIV infection.

This clonotype was detected many times. One end of the junction fails to match germline, which may point to a read error. CDR3 protein: CASSQDGGGSTLNF. DNA of the CDR3: TGTGCCAGCAGCCAAGACGGCGGGGGGTCCACCCTAAACTTC. This sequence joins TRBV14 and TRBJ2-5; 8 bases fit TRBD2. Germline values: CDR1 SGHDN, CDR2 FVKESK. The CDR3 spans 14 residues.

This clonotype is termed medium-sized. The J gene is TRBJ2-5, the V gene TRBV12-5, with D perhaps TRBD1 (6 bases). Trimming left V 6 bases short and J 1 base short, with 9 bases between. The V gene's germline CDR1 is LGHNT and CDR2 FRNRAP. The CDR3 is made up of 13 amino acids. The CDR3 DNA follows: TGTGCTAGTGGGCGGACAGCCCAAGAGACCCAGTACTTC. It translates to CASGRTAQETQYF.

Many counts were recorded for this clonotype. CDR3 sequence: CASSYNHQRGTDTQYF. CDR3 DNA sequence: TGTGCCAGCAGTTACAACCACCAACGCGGCACAGATACGCAGTATTTT. The V gene is TRBV6-5, the J gene TRBJ2-3; no clear D gene. Between the trimmed V and J ends, which lost 2 bases and 1 base, there was a span of 13 bases. Germline V CDR1 and CDR2: MNHEY, SVGAGI. The CDR3 is made up of 16 amino acids.

This clonotype showed up just a few times. The rearrangement links TRBV9 to TRBJ2-3; 7 bases are a match to TRBD2. The V segment lost 0 bases and the J segment 1 base; nucleotides outside the gene matches: 8. The CDR3 contains 17 residues. CDR1 is SGDLS and CDR2 is YYNGEE in the germline V gene. The CDR3 loop is CASSVVFGAGGTDTQYF. Here the CDR3 DNA reads TGTGCCAGCAGCGTAGTTTTCGGGGCGGGGGGCACAGATACGCAGTATTTT.

In its sample, this clonotype ranks as medium-sized. The CDR3 region is CASSLPSGGPSDTQYF. CDR3 bases: TGTGCCAGCAGTTTACCTAGCGGGGGACCTTCAGATACGCAGTATTTT. The chain links TRBV27 to TRBJ2-3; TRBD2 agrees at 10 bases. The CDR3 is 16 amino acids. V lost 2 bases, J lost 4 bases, and 6 bases stayed unmatched. Germline V lookup: CDR1 MNHEY, CDR2 SMNVEV (reference sequence).

In its sample, this clonotype ranks as medium-sized (0.01 to 0.1%). The genes are TRBV6-6 and TRBJ2-3, with 7 bases that match TRBD2. This CDR3 spans 16 amino acids. After removal of 2 bases from V and 1 base from J, the junction contained 6 bases not matched to a gene. In germline, CDR1 is MNHNY, CDR2 SVGAGI (reference sequence). CDR3 in amino acids: CASSYHPSGGTDTQYF. CDR3 nucleotides: TGTGCCAGCAGTTACCACCCAAGCGGGGGCACAGATACGCAGTATTTT.

The rearrangement uses TRBV4-1 and TRBJ2-1, with D possibly being TRBD1 (6 bases). Between the trimmed V and J ends, which lost 1 base and 2 bases, there was a span of 15 bases. Germline lookup yields CDR1 MGHRA and CDR2 YSYEKL. The CDR3 extends over 17 amino acids. The CDR3 spells CASSQGPTGVPYNEQFF. CDR3 sequence (DNA): TGCGCCAGCAGCCAAGGACCGACAGGCGTCCCCTACAATGAGCAGTTCTTC.

This clonotype was observed a few times. The chain employs TRBV3-1 and TRBJ2-7; weak D call: TRBD2 (6 bases). Germline loops: CDR1 LGHDT, CDR2 YNNKEL (reference sequence). The CDR3 spans 17 residues. V lost 4 bases to trimming and J lost 2 bases, with 21 bases between them. This CDR3 reads CASSPPVSHPSAYEQYF. The CDR3 region has the DNA TGTGCCAGCAGCCCCCCGGTCAGCCACCCTAGCGCCTACGAGCAGTACTTC.

This clonotype was detected ten times or more. In nucleotides, the CDR3 is TGTGCCAGCAGCTTAGAAGTCCACTTTGAAAAACTGTTTTTT. It yields the protein CASSLEVHFEKLFF. The V gene is TRBV7-8, the J gene TRBJ1-4, with D unresolved. Germline CDR1 is SGHVS and CDR2 is FQNEAQ. The V and J ends lost 1 base and 7 bases respectively, with 10 bases between them. The CDR3 runs 14 residues.

This clonotype has only one observation. The chain links TRBV29-1 to TRBJ2-7; 8 bases fit TRBD1. Trimming cost V 7 bases and J 6 bases; bases outside gene matches: 8. The V gene's germline CDR1 is SQVTM and CDR2 ANQGSEA. The CDR3 has 12 residues. CDR3 region: CSAHGQGFEQYF. As DNA, the CDR3 is TGCAGCGCCCACGGACAGGGTTTCGAGCAGTACTTC.

On this clonotype itself: This sequence may be a read error, since a much larger clone differs from it by one base. This rearrangement joins TRBV10-3 to TRBJ1-4; TRBD1 might be the D (5 bases). Germline CDR1 ENHRY, CDR2 SYGVKD. The CDR3 sequence is 15 residues long. V gave up 0 bases and J gave up 7 bases, with 12 bases separating them. CDR3 loop: CAISESQEGSEKLFF. For the CDR3, the DNA is TGTGCCATCAGTGAGTCCCAGGAGGGGAGTGAAAAACTGTTTTTT.

This clonotype qualifies as medium-sized (0.01 to 0.1%). The V gene is TRBV7-9, the J gene TRBJ1-6; TRBD1 is a possible D gene (5 bases). V was pared by 5 bases and J by 7 bases, with 18 bases between. Germline loops: CDR1 SEHNR, CDR2 FQNEAQ (reference sequence). This CDR3 is built from 16 residues. The CDR3 DNA follows: TGTGCCAGCAGCACACAAGGACGGGGGGACAATTCACCCCTCCACTTT. This encodes CASSTQGRGDNSPLHF.

By sample fraction, this clonotype is medium-sized (0.01 to 0.1%). The chain links TRBV2 to TRBJ2-3, with D maybe TRBD2 (5 bases). CDR3 size: 14 residues. Trimming cost V 5 bases and J 1 base, with 10 bases left between them. Germline CDR1 SNHLY, CDR2 FYNNEI. CDR3 bases: TGTGCCAGCAGTCCAGCGGCGCGCACAGATACGCAGTATTTT. Translating it yields CASSPAARTDTQYF.

This clonotype was observed at least ten times. The chain uses TRBV2 and TRBJ1-5, with 7 bases identical to TRBD1. The V gene's germline CDR1 is SNHLY and CDR2 FYNNEI. The CDR3 is 14 amino acids. Germline trimming cut 7 bases from V and 2 bases from J; bases unmatched to any gene: 5. DNA for the CDR3: TGTGCCAGCACCTCAGACAGGGGCAATCAGCCCCAGCATTTT. It translates to CASTSDRGNQPQHF. The variable domain in full, with the rest retrieved from reference TRBV2 and TRBJ1-5, is EPEVTQTPSHQVTQMGQEVILRCVPISNHLYFYWYRQILGQKVEFLVSFYNNEISEKSEIFDDQFSVERPDGSNFTLKIRSTKLEDSAMYFCASTSDRGNQPQHFGDGTRLSIL.

In this sample, this clonotype is medium-sized. The chain employs TRBV29-1 and TRBJ2-7; D gene ambiguous. The CDR3 has 12 residues. Looked up from germline, CDR1 is SQVTM and CDR2 is ANQGSEA. V lost 3 bases and J lost 0, with 6 bases in between. For the CDR3, the DNA is TGCAGCGTTGAGGGCAGCTCCTACGAGCAGTACTTC. Residues: CSVEGSSYEQYF.

This clonotype was detected ten times or more. This chain uses TRBV20-1 with TRBJ1-1, with D possibly TRBD1 on 5 matching bases. This CDR3 comprises 14 residues. V was pared by 5 bases and J by 0 bases, with 13 bases between. Germline V gene lookup returns CDR1 DFQATT and CDR2 SNEGSKA (reference sequence). The CDR3 spells CSARRGELNTEAFF. The CDR3 DNA follows: TGCAGTGCTCGACGGGGCGAACTGAACACTGAAGCTTTCTTT.

The chain is built from TRBV28 and TRBJ2-3; the D gene could be TRBD1 or TRBD2 (6 bases each). V was clipped by 8 bases and J by 2 bases, with 14 bases between them. This CDR3 is 14 amino acids long. Germline-derived CDR1 and CDR2 are MDHEN and SYDVKM. This CDR3 reads CASARGETTDTQYF. For the CDR3, the DNA is TGTGCCAGCGCAAGGGGGGAAACCACAGATACGCAGTATTTT.

CDR3 sequence: CASSSNYQPQHF. CDR3 DNA: TGTGCCAGCAGTTCCAATTATCAGCCCCAGCATTTT. This sequence joins TRBV6-5 and TRBJ1-5; unclear D gene. The germline gives CDR1 MNHEY, CDR2 SVGAGI. This CDR3 is 12 amino acids long. Trimming stripped 4 bases from V and 5 bases from J, with 6 bases between.

This sequence joins TRBV3-1 and TRBJ1-2, with D hard to call. Germline assignment: CDR1 LGHDT and CDR2 YNNKEL (reference sequence). Trimming stripped 4 bases from V and 1 base from J, with 16 bases between. This CDR3 is built from 16 residues. The CDR3 loop is CASSLNPEQSNYGYTF. CDR3 bases: TGTGCCAGCAGCCTGAACCCGGAGCAGAGTAACTATGGCTACACCTTC.

In its sample, this clonotype is medium-sized (0.01 to 0.1%). The V gene is TRBV20-1, the J gene TRBJ2-1; 7 bases fit TRBD2. Germline assignment: CDR1 DFQATT and CDR2 SNEGSKA (reference sequence). With 1 base clipped from V and 3 bases from J, the junction kept 6 bases outside the gene matches. The CDR3 spans 15 residues. The CDR3 protein is CSARAAGEGYNEQFF. As DNA, the CDR3 is TGCAGTGCTAGAGCGGCGGGGGAAGGCTACAATGAGCAGTTCTTC.

This clonotype is deemed medium-sized. J is TRBJ2-7 and V is TRBV3-1; the D gene is possibly TRBD2 (5 bases). Germline assignment: CDR1 LGHDT and CDR2 YNNKEL (reference sequence). The CDR3 is made up of 13 amino acids. Trimming pared 4 bases from V and 2 bases from J, leaving 9 bases between. The CDR3 region is CASSPRVTYEQYF. The CDR3 coding sequence is TGTGCCAGCAGCCCGCGGGTGACCTACGAGCAGTACTTC.

This clonotype is categorized as medium-sized. The rearrangement joins TRBV5-4 to TRBJ2-3; D is unresolved. The germline V gene encodes CDR1 SGHNT and CDR2 YYREEE (reference sequence). Trimming took off 1 base at V and 0 bases at J, with 9 bases between the two ends. The CDR3 is made up of 15 amino acids. CDR3 sequence: CASSLTGQSTDTQYF. The DNA of the CDR3 is TGTGCCAGCAGCTTGACGGGCCAAAGCACAGATACGCAGTATTTT.

The sample holds a few counts of this clonotype. The V and J genes are TRBV5-6 and TRBJ2-5; the match to TRBD1 covers 8 bases. In germline, CDR1 is SGHDT, CDR2 YYEEEE. Germline trimming cut 2 bases from V and 3 bases from J; bases unmatched to any gene: 3. The CDR3 spans 14 residues. The CDR3 sequence: CASSFQGAEETQYF. The CDR3 DNA follows: TGTGCCAGCAGCTTCCAGGGGGCAGAAGAGACCCAGTACTTC.

The table lists this clonotype with a few counts. The chain uses TRBV2 and TRBJ2-3; 8 nucleotides match TRBD1. The V gene end was trimmed by 1 base and the J gene end by 2 bases; junction bases not matched to a gene: 8. Germline V gives CDR1 SNHLY, CDR2 FYNNEI. The CDR3 spans 17 residues. CDR3: CASSEEARGPPTDTQYF. CDR3 DNA: TGTGCCAGCAGTGAAGAGGCCAGGGGGCCCCCCACAGATACGCAGTATTTT.

The V gene is TRBV11-1, the J gene TRBJ2-1; 14 bases are shared with TRBD2. The junction had 4 bases not matched to a gene; V was cut back by 3 bases and J by 9 bases. The V gene's germline CDR1 is SGHAT and CDR2 FQDESV (reference sequence). This CDR3 region has 15 residues. CDR3 sequence reads: CASSLGTSGGTEQFF. Written as DNA, the CDR3 is TGTGCCAGCAGCTTGGGGACTAGCGGGGGAACTGAGCAGTTCTTC.

The table lists this clonotype with many counts. CDR3 sequence: CASSPEQVTGTEAFF. The CDR3 coding sequence is TGTGCCAGCAGCCCAGAACAGGTCACGGGCACTGAAGCTTTCTTT. The chain is built from TRBV5-5 and TRBJ1-1; a weak D match, TRBD1 (5 bases). This CDR3 has 15 amino acids. CDR1 SGHKS and CDR2 YYEKEE come from the germline V gene (reference sequence). V was cut by 4 bases and J by 4 bases, with 17 bases left in between.

Sample share makes this clonotype medium-sized (0.01 to 0.1%). This sequence joins TRBV20-1 and TRBJ1-6; no reliable D call. The CDR3 extends over 13 amino acids. Germline V lookup: CDR1 DFQATT, CDR2 SNEGSKA (reference sequence). Trimming cost V 3 bases and J 11 bases, with 14 bases left between them. CDR3 sequence (DNA): TGCAGTGCTAGTTTGGAGGTTAGGCCACCCCTCCACTTT. This encodes CSASLEVRPPLHF.

By sample fraction, this clonotype is medium-sized. CDR3 sequence: CSARALTGGPNQPQHF. CDR3 in DNA: TGCAGTGCTAGAGCACTTACAGGGGGCCCCAATCAGCCCCAGCATTTT. This chain uses TRBV20-1 with TRBJ1-5; TRBD1 aligns across 9 bases. CDR3 length: 16 residues. Trimming cost V 1 base and J 3 bases; bases outside gene matches: 7. Germline CDR1 and CDR2: DFQATT and SNEGSKA (reference sequence).

This sequence joins TRBV5-1 and TRBJ1-1; D may be TRBD1 (6 bases). The ends were cut back, 0 bases at V and 4 bases at J, with 13 bases in the middle. Germline assignment: CDR1 SGHRS and CDR2 YFSETQ. This CDR3 comprises 15 residues. This CDR3 is CASSLAQGLATEAFF. CDR3 in DNA: TGCGCCAGCAGCTTGGCCCAGGGGCTTGCCACTGAAGCTTTCTTT.

This clonotype is medium-sized. The rearrangement joins TRBV20-1 to TRBJ2-5; either TRBD1 or TRBD2 may fit D (5 bases each). The CDR3 extends over 15 amino acids. With 6 bases removed from V and 4 bases from J, the gap between germline ends came to 21 bases. Germline V CDR1 and CDR2: DFQATT, SNEGSKA (reference sequence). Written as DNA, the CDR3 is TGCAGTGCCTACGACACGTCCGGGGCACGAGAGACCCAGTACTTC. Translating it yields CSAYDTSGARETQYF.

This clonotype was observed a handful of times. This sequence joins TRBV5-1 and TRBJ1-1; weak D call: TRBD1 (6 bases). Germline CDR1 SGHRS, CDR2 YFSETQ. The CDR3 runs to 13 residues. Trimming pared 0 bases from V and 9 bases from J, leaving 12 bases between. CDR3 nucleotide sequence: TGCGCCAGCAGCTTGGATGGGGGGCCCCAAGCTTTCTTT. Protein product: CASSLDGGPQAFF.

This clonotype was found many times. The genes are TRBV2 and TRBJ2-7, with D tentatively TRBD2 (5 bases). The CDR3 runs 12 residues. V lost 6 bases and J lost 3, with 9 bases in between. Germline V gene lookup returns CDR1 SNHLY and CDR2 FYNNEI. The CDR3 region is CASSRRIYEQYF. CDR3 DNA: TGTGCCAGCAGCCGGAGGATCTACGAGCAGTACTTC.